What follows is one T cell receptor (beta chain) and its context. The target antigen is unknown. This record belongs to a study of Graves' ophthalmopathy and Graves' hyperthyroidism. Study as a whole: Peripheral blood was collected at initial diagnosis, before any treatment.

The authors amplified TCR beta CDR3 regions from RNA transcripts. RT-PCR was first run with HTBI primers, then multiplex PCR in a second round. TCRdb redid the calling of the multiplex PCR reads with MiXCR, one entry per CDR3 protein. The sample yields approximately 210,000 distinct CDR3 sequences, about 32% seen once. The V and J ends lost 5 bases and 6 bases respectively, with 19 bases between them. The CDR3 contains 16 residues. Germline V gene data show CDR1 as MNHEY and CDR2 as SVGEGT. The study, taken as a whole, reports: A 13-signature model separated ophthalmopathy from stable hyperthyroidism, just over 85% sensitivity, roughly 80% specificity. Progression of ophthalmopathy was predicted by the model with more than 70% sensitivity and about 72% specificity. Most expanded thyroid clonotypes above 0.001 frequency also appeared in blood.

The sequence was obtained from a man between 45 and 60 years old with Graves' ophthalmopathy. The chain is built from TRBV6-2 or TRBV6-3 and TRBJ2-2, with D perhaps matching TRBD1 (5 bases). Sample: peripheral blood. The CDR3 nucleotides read TGTGCCAGCAGTCTTCAGGGCGAGTTTAATGCCGGGGAGCTGTTTTTT. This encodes CASSLQGEFNAGELFF.